One T cell receptor beta chain is described in this entry. Its cognate antigen has yet to be identified. Base quality data are lacking; no much larger clone is found one base away. The entry originates in a study of T cell responses to AZD1222 COVID-19 vaccine (dated by TCRdb to the early 2020s). In the study overall: A total of 233 trial participants underwent TCR sequencing, of whom roughly 210 had received two doses of AZD1222 and about 25 had received two doses of the MenACWY control vaccine. Trial participants were enrolled into age subgroups of 18-55, 56-69 and 70-plus years, which contained around 150, 29 and 61 TCR-sequenced participants, respectively. The paper as a whole reports these results and caveats: The whole spike protein was spanned by vaccine-associated CD4 TCRs, and dominant responses were seen in regions 160-218 and 743-854. Reportedly, almost half of the unique spike-specific TCRs recognized epitopes lying outside the regions that are mutated in the B.1.351 and B.1.1.7 variants. The 56-69-year group was small, and its depth increase did not reach significance, likely because of low power. Most participants were white British and females outnumbered males, and the authors suggested that clonal diversity may have been underestimated. Conclusions about previously exposed vaccinees are limited because only five to seven AZD1222 recipients were SARS-CoV-2 seropositive at baseline. Because no day 14 peak-response samples were available, the repertoires could be characterized only after the peak T cell response. After two AZD1222 doses, spike-specific TCR breadth and depth were significantly higher than at day 0 and than in MenACWY recipients.

The CDR3 regions of human TCRbeta chains were subjected to immunosequencing. Under the source paper's analysis protocol: TCRs in the repertoires were compared against a reference library of SARS-CoV-2-specific TCRs that had been generated with the MIRA antigen-specificity platform. Breadth was defined as the fraction of unique TCRs that were SARS-CoV-2-associated, and depth was defined as the fraction of total T cells that were SARS-CoV-2-associated. Using the MIRA data, every spike-specific TCR was mapped to the spike region that the TCR reacted to and assigned to either a CD4 or a CD8 class. Log10-transformed breadth and depth values were compared by one-way ANOVA with Sidak's multiple comparisons tests. TCRdb limited this immuneACCESS table to in-frame rearrangements with V and J called. A share of clones is missing; checked studies link under half to unresolved V genes, and the rest is unexplained. V and J calls and clone size follow that table, whereas D and trimming were derived from the DNA. The sample yields about 190,000 clones; around 87% were counted once. Of the sample, 2.7% is held by the ten largest clones.

Germline trimming amounts to 0 bases on V and 2 bases on J, with 1 as the count of junction bases outside the gene matches. The CDR3 numbers 15 residues from cysteine through phenylalanine. The entry retains the CDR3 DNA only, 45 bases that are in frame from base 1. CDR1 and CDR2 (SGDLS, YYNGEE) derive from the germline V gene. Explained via the paper, the time point label denotes: baseline before first vaccination. According to the study, the label for this sample's treatment or condition signals: meningococcal conjugate vaccine given as trial control. Vaccinee samples came from UK trials COV001 and COV002, including a single-blind randomized controlled phase 2/3 trial of AZD1222 (ChAdOx1 nCoV-19) in healthy adults. For TCRbeta chain sequencing, PBMC samples from trial participants were taken at day 0 and at day 28 after the second dose.

Here the sequenced sample was peripheral blood, taken on day 0 of MenACWY control vaccination. The TCR sequence derives from an adult in good health. This sequence uses TRBV9 and TRBJ2-1, and TRBD2 aligns with 8 junction nucleotides. The nucleotides are TGTGCCAGCAGCGTAGGTAGCGGGACCTACAATGAGCAGTTCTTC. Its protein product is CASSVGSGTYNEQFF.